One sample yielded the 29 T cell receptor beta chains listed below, sequenced in a study of PD-1 blockade in classical Hodgkin lymphoma. Produced via immunoSEQ multiplex PCR; TCRdb's table is partial and in-frame only. The top ten hold about 41% of the sample, which has about 20,000 clones, around 80% seen once. The sample's time point: cycle 4 day 1 (C4D1), after 6 weeks of nivolumab. Each of the patients experienced relapse following autologous stem cell transplantation, and their brentuximab vedotin exposure differed. The specimen was peripheral blood mononuclear cells (PBMCs), collected before the fourth cycle of nivolumab. All receptors come from a human donor with classical Hodgkin lymphoma.

The chain combines TRBV29-1 with TRBJ2-3, with a possible D match to TRBD1 (6 bases). Germline V lookup: CDR1 SQVTM, CDR2 ANQGSEA. The V and J ends lost 7 bases and 2 bases respectively, with 10 bases between them. The CDR3 is 12 residues long. The CDR3 DNA reads TGCAGCGGCCGGGACAACACAGATACGCAGTATTTT. Translation gives CSGRDNTDTQYF.

The CDR3 here is CASSRGQDSNQPQHF. In nucleotides, the CDR3 is TGTGCCAGCAGCCGAGGACAGGATAGCAATCAGCCCCAGCATTTT. The rearrangement joins TRBV27 to TRBJ1-5, with 7 bases matching TRBD1. This CDR3 contains 15 residues. Germline V gives CDR1 MNHEY, CDR2 SMNVEV (reference sequence). V lost 6 bases to trimming and J lost 0 bases; unmatched junction nucleotides: 5.

The chain has TRBV6-5 and TRBJ2-1; perhaps D is TRBD1 or TRBD2 (6 bases each). The germline gives CDR1 MNHEY, CDR2 SVGAGI. Between the trimmed V and J ends, which lost 6 bases and 5 bases, there was a span of 17 bases. The CDR3 contains 15 residues. CDR3 nucleotide sequence: TGTGCCAGCAGCCCGGGGGACACACCACACAATGAGCAGTTCTTC. Translating it yields CASSPGDTPHNEQFF.

This clone was picked up one time. V usage is TRBV5-4 and J usage is TRBJ2-3, with TRBD1 matching over 8 bases. The CDR3 runs 14 residues. Germline lookup yields CDR1 SGHNT and CDR2 YYREEE (reference sequence). The trim removed 3 bases at V and 3 bases at J, leaving 3 bases unmatched. This CDR3 is CASSSTGETDTQYF. CDR3 in DNA: TGTGCCAGCAGCTCGACAGGGGAAACAGATACGCAGTATTTT.

CDR3 in DNA: TGTGCCAGCAGTCTACGGACAAATCAAGCTTTCTTT. As protein: CASSLRTNQAFF. J is TRBJ1-1 and V is TRBV28, with D perhaps TRBD1 (5 bases). Germline loops: CDR1 MDHEN, CDR2 SYDVKM. V lost 5 bases and J 9 bases, leaving 13 bases between the germline ends. The CDR3 has 12 residues.

CDR3 coding DNA: TGTGCCAGCAGTTACTCGGGGGGAGGCACTGAAGCTTTCTTT. This sequence encodes CASSYSGGGTEAFF. The chain has TRBV6-5 and TRBJ1-1; TRBD1 might be the D (5 bases). In germline, CDR1 is MNHEY, CDR2 SVGAGI. Trimming stripped 0 bases from V and 4 bases from J, with 9 bases between. The CDR3 contains 14 residues.

CDR3 region: CASSLGTAGNTIYF. CDR3 bases: TGCGCCAGCAGCCTCGGGACAGCTGGAAACACCATATATTTT. The rearrangement uses TRBV4-3 and TRBJ1-3, with 7 bases aligning to TRBD1. J was trimmed by 2 bases and V by 4 bases; bases with no gene match: 2. The V gene's germline CDR1 is LGHNA and CDR2 YSLEER. The CDR3 spans 14 residues.

The chain uses TRBV7-2 and TRBJ1-1; 9 nucleotides line up with TRBD1. CDR3 length equals 16 residues. V gave up 6 bases and J gave up 5 bases; unmatched junction bases: 13. Germline CDR1 and CDR2: SGHTA and FQGNSA. CDR3 bases: TGTGCCAGCAGGTCCGGGACAGGGAGAAGTGGGACTGAAGCTTTCTTT. This translates into CASRSGTGRSGTEAFF.

The V and J genes are TRBV7-9 and TRBJ1-2; 7 bases fit TRBD1. J gave up 8 bases and V 5 bases, and 11 bases lay outside the gene matches. The CDR3 covers 14 residues. Germline CDR1 SEHNR, CDR2 FQNEAQ (reference sequence). Written as DNA, the CDR3 is TGTGCCAGCAGCCCTCGACAGGGTTCGTTCGGCTACACCTTC. Translating gives CASSPRQGSFGYTF.

The sample holds a few counts of this clone. The CDR3 reads CASSLVAGWEEQYF. CDR3 DNA: TGCGCCAGCAGCTTGGTGGCGGGCTGGGAGGAGCAGTACTTC. This chain uses TRBV5-1 with TRBJ2-7, with a possible D match to TRBD2 (5 bases). The germline gives CDR1 SGHRS, CDR2 YFSETQ. V was trimmed by 0 bases and J by 7 bases, leaving 14 bases between them. The CDR3 consists of 14 residues.

The chain has TRBV11-3 and TRBJ2-3, with unresolved D. Per germline, CDR1 SGHNT and CDR2 YENEEA. The CDR3 covers 14 residues. The V end lost 3 bases, the J end lost 1 base, and 8 bases lay between the germline ends. The CDR3 reads CASSFRGRTDTQYF. The CDR3 nucleotides read TGTGCCAGCAGCTTCCGCGGTCGCACAGATACGCAGTATTTT.

A word on this clone: Other DNA sequences in this specimen translate into the identical CDR3. The J gene is TRBJ1-3, the V gene TRBV2; a weak D match, TRBD1 (6 bases). Trimming took off 9 bases at V and 1 base at J, with 10 bases between the two ends. The CDR3 runs to 13 residues. Germline V lookup: CDR1 SNHLY, CDR2 FYNNEI. The CDR3 is CASTGSSGNTIYF. The CDR3 DNA is TGTGCCAGTACAGGGTCATCTGGAAACACCATATATTTT.

The count of this clone is one. The chain recombines TRBV11-3 with TRBJ2-7; 8 nucleotides agree with TRBD2. The CDR3 totals 14 residues. CDR1 is SGHNT and CDR2 is YENEEA in the germline V gene. V was pared by 0 bases and J by 6 bases, with 4 bases of the junction left unmatched. The CDR3 loop is CASSLDGAGGEQYF. Here the CDR3 DNA reads TGTGCCAGCAGCTTAGACGGGGCGGGAGGCGAGCAGTACTTC.

The V call is TRBV30, the J call TRBJ2-3; D remains unclear. The germline CDR1 and CDR2 sequences are GTSNPN and SVGIG (reference sequence). This CDR3 has 13 amino acids. The DNA of the CDR3 is TGTGAGGTAGATTGGGTAAGCACAGATACGCAGTATTTT. Its protein is CEVDWVSTDTQYF. The complete variable domain, with remaining parts taken from reference TRBV30 and TRBJ2-3, reads SQTIHQWPATLVQPVGSPLSLECTVEGTSNPNLYWYRQAAGRGLQLLFYSVGIGQISSEVPQNLSASRPQDRQFILSSKKLLLSDSGFYLCEVDWVSTDTQYFGPGTRLTVL.

This clone came up a few times. V gene TRBV19 combines with J gene TRBJ1-5, with D possibly TRBD1 on 6 matching bases. The germline V gene encodes CDR1 LNHDA and CDR2 SQIVND (reference sequence). This CDR3 contains 13 residues. The V end was cut by 6 bases, the J end by 7 bases, with 13 bases between. The DNA of the CDR3 is TGTGCCAGTAGGGACAGTGCGAAGCAGCCCCAGCATTTT. Its translation: CASRDSAKQPQHF. Variable domain in full (rest from reference TRBV19 and TRBJ1-5): DGGITQSPKYLFRKEGQNVTLSCEQNLNHDAMYWYRQDPGQGLRLIYYSQIVNDFQKGDIAEGYSVSREKKESFPLTVTSAQKNPTAFYLCASRDSAKQPQHFGDGTRLSIL.

The chain uses TRBV29-1 and TRBJ2-7; TRBD2 matches at 9 bases. V dropped 0 bases and J dropped 7; count of bases not matched to a gene: 13. There are 16 residues in the CDR3. Germline V lookup: CDR1 SQVTM, CDR2 ANQGSEA. CDR3 in amino acids: CSVEDPLAGESGEQYF. CDR3 DNA sequence: TGCAGCGTTGAAGATCCTTTAGCGGGAGAGAGTGGAGAGCAGTACTTC.

V and J are TRBV6-1 and TRBJ2-5; D remains ambiguous. The J call is uncertain, as TRBJ2-7 better fits the DNA end. The CDR3 spans 13 residues. Germline V gives CDR1 MNHNS, CDR2 SASEGT. CDR3 bases: TGTGCCAGCAGTGCCGCGGTTCCATACGAGCAGTACTTC. This encodes CASSAAVPYEQYF.

This sequence joins TRBV29-1 and TRBJ2-3, with 8 bases aligning to TRBD2. This CDR3 is built from 15 residues. Per the germline V gene, CDR1 is SQVTM and CDR2 is ANQGSEA. Germline trimming cut 0 bases from V and 1 base from J; bases unmatched to any gene: 3. The CDR3 is CSVEDNGGGTDTQYF. The CDR3 DNA follows: TGCAGCGTTGAAGATAACGGGGGGGGCACAGATACGCAGTATTTT.

The V and J genes are TRBV18 and TRBJ1-5, with D unresolved. Trimming shortened V by 5 bases and J by 6 bases, and 17 bases separated the two germline ends. Germline assignment: CDR1 KGHSH and CDR2 LQKENI. This CDR3 contains 15 residues. The CDR3: CASSDGLEVVQPQHF. CDR3 nucleotide sequence: TGTGCCAGCTCAGACGGACTCGAGGTAGTTCAGCCCCAGCATTTT.

The chain joins TRBV27 to TRBJ2-7, with 9 bases fitting TRBD1. Germline loops: CDR1 MNHEY, CDR2 SMNVEV (reference sequence). Trimming took 5 bases from V and 3 from J; bases not matched to a gene: 8. CDR3 size: 15 residues. The CDR3 loop is CASSVIDRGIYEQYF. The CDR3 DNA reads as TGTGCCAGCAGTGTTATAGACAGGGGGATCTACGAGCAGTACTTC.

The chain recombines TRBV5-8 with TRBJ1-1; D call uncertain. Germline CDR1 reads SGHTS; CDR2 reads YDEGEE. The CDR3 totals 13 residues. V dropped 0 bases and J dropped 11 bases, with 14 bases sitting between them. The CDR3 loop reads CASSLAGRGRAFF. The CDR3 coding sequence is TGTGCCAGCAGCTTGGCCGGTCGGGGTCGTGCTTTCTTT. The variable domain in full, completed from reference TRBV5-8 and TRBJ1-1, reads EAGVTQSPTHLIKTRGQQATLRCSPISGHTSVYWYQQALGLGLQFLLWYDEGEERNRGNFPPRFSGRQFPNYSSELNVNALELEDSALYLCASSLAGRGRAFFGQGTRLTVV.

The CDR3 bases are TGTGCCAGCTCACCACTATCGGGACAGGGGGCGCGTGGCTACACCTTC. This sequence encodes CASSPLSGQGARGYTF. The J gene is TRBJ1-2, the V gene TRBV18, with 12 bases fitting TRBD1. Germline CDR1 reads KGHSH; CDR2 reads LQKENI. The CDR3 is 16 amino acids. V lost 1 base and J lost 7; bases outside the gene matches: 7.

The chain has TRBV19 and TRBJ2-7; D is unresolved. The CDR3 covers 13 residues. Germline lookup yields CDR1 LNHDA and CDR2 SQIVND (reference sequence). Trimming cost V 5 bases and J 0 bases, with 8 bases left between them. The CDR3 nucleotides are TGTGCCAGTAGTCCCGCAAACTCCTACGAGCAGTACTTC. This sequence encodes CASSPANSYEQYF.

The V gene is TRBV6-1, the J gene TRBJ2-3; 8 bases line up with TRBD2. Per germline, CDR1 MNHNS and CDR2 SASEGT. The CDR3 runs 15 residues. Unmatched junction bases numbered 5, after V lost 2 bases and J lost 4 bases. The CDR3 DNA reads TGTGCCAGCAGTGAATGGCGGGGGGCCTCAGATACGCAGTATTTT. Translated, it gives CASSEWRGASDTQYF.

This CDR3 reads CASSQGNRAIPHEQYF. Here the CDR3 DNA reads TGTGCCAGCAGCCAAGGAAATAGGGCGATACCCCACGAGCAGTACTTC. The chain couples TRBV4-2 to TRBJ2-7, with D unresolved. Trimming removed 1 base from V and 5 bases from J, with 18 bases in between. The CDR3 extends over 16 amino acids. Germline assignment: CDR1 LGHNA and CDR2 YNFKEQ.

CDR3 loop: CASRHPGGDAFF. The CDR3 nucleotides are TGTGCCAGCAGACACCCCGGGGGCGATGCTTTCTTT. The gene calls are TRBV27 and TRBJ1-1; a weak D match, TRBD1 (6 bases). V shed 6 bases and J shed 11 bases, with 16 bases lying between them. The germline CDR1 and CDR2 sequences are MNHEY and SMNVEV (reference sequence). The CDR3 length is 12 residues.

The CDR3 region has the DNA TGTGCCATCAGTGAGTCGAGGGATTTAATGAACACTGAAGCTTTCTTT. This codes for CAISESRDLMNTEAFF. The V and J genes are TRBV10-3 and TRBJ1-1; D unclear. Trimming left V 0 bases short and J 0 bases short, with 11 bases between. This CDR3 contains 16 residues. Looked up from germline, CDR1 is ENHRY and CDR2 is SYGVKD.

Concerning this clone: The junction departs from germline at one end; a sequencing error may be responsible. V gene TRBV7-3 combines with J gene TRBJ1-1; D uncertain. Germline lookup yields CDR1 SGHTA and CDR2 FQGTGA. The CDR3 is 13 residues long. The CDR3 DNA reads as TGTGCCAGCAGATTAAGCGGTGCCACTGAAGCTTTCTTT. It yields the protein CASRLSGATEAFF.

The gene calls are TRBV6-1 and TRBJ1-2, with D hard to call. Trimming cost V 0 bases and J 4 bases, with 9 bases left between them. Germline V gene sequence: CDR1 MNHNS, CDR2 SASEGT. CDR3 length: 14 amino acids. The CDR3 DNA sequence: TGTGCCAGCAGTGAAGCCCACACCGTCTATGGCTACACCTTC. Its protein product is CASSEAHTVYGYTF.